The rows below give T cell receptor beta chains drawn from one sample of a study of response to subunit inactivated influenza vaccine. In TCRdb, the RT-PCR reads were re-called with MiXCR into one record per CDR3 protein. Of 150,000 or so distinct CDR3 sequences in the sample, roughly 11% were seen once. The sample here was non-naive T cells sorted from PBMCs, taken about 40 days after vaccination. Receptors originate from a man aged 50 or older who received an inactivated influenza vaccine. Each CDR3 is given with its conserved first and last residue. Each record gives: J gene, V gene, CDR3 length, clone size, D gene, CDR3 protein, CDR3 DNA. D genes are given only for firm matches. Only some rows state a clone size, as once, few, many or a class for expanded clones.

TRBJ2-7 TRBV5-1 20 many TRBD1 CASSYEPNRGNMGFDYEQYF TGCGCCAGCAGCTACGAACCCAACAGGGGGAATATGGGTTTTGACTACGAGCAGTACTTC
TRBJ1-2 TRBV7-6 9 many NA CASSSGYTF TGTGCCAGCAGCAGTGGCTACACCTTC
TRBJ1-6 TRBV10-3 13 many NA CAISEGRGSPLHF TGTGCCATCAGTGAGGGTCGGGGGTCACCCCTCCACTTT
TRBJ1-1 TRBV28 14 many NA CASRAGPSNTEAFF TGTGCCAGCAGGGCCGGGCCCTCGAACACTGAAGCTTTCTTT
TRBJ1-1 TRBV5-6 12 many NA CASSLRGTEAFF TGTGCCAGCAGCCTTCGGGGGACTGAAGCTTTCTTT
TRBJ2-3 TRBV9 13 many NA CASSVRQADTQYF TGTGCCAGCAGCGTCCGACAGGCAGATACGCAGTATTTT
TRBJ1-1 TRBV12-3/TRBV12-4 11 few NA CASSLTSEAFF TGTGCCAGCAGTTTAACCTCTGAAGCTTTCTTT
TRBJ2-5 TRBV6-6 11 few NA CASSPDFGIYF TGTGCCAGCAGTCCCGACTTCGGAATATACTTC
TRBJ2-2 TRBV6-2/TRBV6-3 13 many NA CASSTTYTGELFF TGTGCCAGCAGCACGACTTACACCGGGGAGCTGTTTTTT
TRBJ1-1 TRBV6-2/TRBV6-3 13 few NA CATIRDTAAEAFF TGTGCCACCATAAGGGACACCGCCGCTGAAGCTTTCTTT
TRBJ1-5 TRBV6-1 15 few TRBD1 CASSVTGGENQPQHF TGTGCCAGCAGTGTGACAGGGGGCGAAAATCAGCCCCAGCATTTT
TRBJ2-4 TRBV4-1 21 many NA CASSQSWVKRATGLAKNIQYF TGCGCCAGCAGCCAGTCATGGGTGAAGCGGGCGACAGGGTTAGCCAAAAACATTCAGTACTTC
TRBJ1-5 TRBV20-1 15 many NA CSARDAVMWNQPQHF TGCAGTGCTAGGGACGCCGTTATGTGGAATCAGCCCCAGCATTTT
TRBJ2-5 TRBV5-1 14 many TRBD1 CASRTGYMEETQYF TGCGCCAGCCGGACAGGGTACATGGAAGAGACCCAGTACTTC
TRBJ1-5 TRBV12-3/TRBV12-4 15 NA NA CASSLRQYGNQPQHF TGTGCCAGCAGTTTAAGGCAATACGGGAATCAGCCCCAGCATTTT
TRBJ2-1 TRBV15 14 few NA CATSRSGAYNEQFF TGTGCCACCAGCAGAAGCGGCGCCTACAATGAGCAGTTCTTC
TRBJ1-1 TRBV20-1 14 few NA CSARGGGMNTEAFF TGCAGTGCTAGAGGCGGGGGGATGAACACTGAAGCTTTCTTT
TRBJ1-4 TRBV15 13 few NA CATSRALNEKLFF TGTGCCACCAGCAGAGCCCTAAATGAAAAACTGTTTTTT
TRBJ2-3 TRBV6-5 15 NA TRBD2 CASSYGLAGSDTQYF TGTGCCAGCAGTTACGGGCTAGCGGGATCAGATACGCAGTATTTT
TRBJ2-5 TRBV5-1 14 few TRBD2 CASSRSGGQETQYF TGCGCCAGCAGCCGGAGCGGGGGGCAAGAGACCCAGTACTTC
TRBJ2-7 TRBV5-6 18 few NA CASSLGIQTGPRTLEQYF TGTGCCAGCAGCTTAGGGATCCAAACGGGACCACGGACTCTCGAGCAGTACTTC
TRBJ1-5 TRBV4-1 17 NA NA CASSQENWQNSNQPQHF TGCGCCAGCAGCCAAGAGAATTGGCAGAATAGCAATCAGCCCCAGCATTTT
TRBJ2-7 TRBV5-1 14 NA NA CASSLGPGTREQYF TGCGCCAGCAGTCTGGGACCAGGGACCCGGGAGCAGTACTTC
TRBJ1-1 TRBV6-1 15 many NA CASSDQGLRLAEAFF TGTGCCAGCAGTGATCAGGGCCTAAGGTTGGCTGAAGCTTTCTTT
TRBJ2-1 TRBV11-3 14 few NA CASSLDPHSDEQFF TGTGCCAGCAGCTTAGATCCCCATAGTGATGAGCAGTTCTTC
TRBJ2-7 TRBV20-1 13 NA TRBD2 CSAPAGGGDEQYF TGCAGTGCTCCAGCGGGAGGAGGTGACGAGCAGTACTTC
TRBJ1-2 TRBV28 12 few NA CASSPDNWGYTF TGTGCCAGCAGTCCAGATAATTGGGGCTACACCTTC
TRBJ2-1 TRBV5-6 11 NA NA CASSAGTEQFF TGTGCCAGCAGCGCCGGGACAGAGCAGTTCTTC
TRBJ2-5 TRBV9 14 NA NA CASSGLTFQETQYF TGTGCCAGCAGCGGACTGACGTTTCAAGAGACCCAGTACTTC
TRBJ2-3 TRBV5-4 15 few NA CASSPEGPGADTQYF TGTGCCAGCAGCCCTGAGGGGCCTGGGGCAGATACGCAGTATTTT
TRBJ2-1 TRBV21-1 12 few NA CASSRQAPEQFF TGTGCCAGCAGCCGACAAGCCCCTGAGCAGTTCTTC
TRBJ1-1 TRBV6-2/TRBV6-3 13 few TRBD1 CASRPTGAAEAFF TGTGCCAGCAGGCCTACAGGGGCGGCTGAAGCTTTCTTT
TRBJ2-1 TRBV24-1 12 many NA CATSAGDNEQFF TGTGCCACCAGTGCAGGGGACAATGAGCAGTTCTTC
TRBJ1-4 TRBV12-3/TRBV12-4 12 NA NA CASRFPNEKLFF TGTGCCAGCAGGTTCCCGAATGAAAAACTGTTTTTT
TRBJ2-7 TRBV20-1 14 many NA CSARPTGPALWQYF TGCAGTGCTAGGCCGACGGGACCAGCGCTATGGCAGTACTTC
TRBJ2-7 TRBV10-3 13 many TRBD2 CAISGGKAGEQYF TGTGCCATCAGTGGAGGGAAAGCGGGGGAGCAGTACTTC
TRBJ1-1 TRBV30 14 NA NA CAWSVGPRGTEAFF TGTGCCTGGAGTGTGGGCCCGCGAGGAACTGAAGCTTTCTTT
TRBJ1-2 TRBV7-2 16 few NA CASSLSGGADNYGYTF TGTGCCAGCAGCTTAAGTGGAGGGGCCGATAACTATGGCTACACCTTC
TRBJ2-5 TRBV7-9 17 few TRBD2 CASSTIARAGAQETQYF TGTGCCAGCAGCACCATCGCCCGAGCGGGGGCACAAGAGACCCAGTACTTC
TRBJ2-7 TRBV7-9 17 NA NA CASSFPFTGTASYEQYF TGTGCCAGCAGCTTTCCATTCACCGGGACGGCCTCCTACGAGCAGTACTTC
TRBJ2-5 TRBV29-1 13 many NA CSASGPSQETQYF TGCAGCGCCTCGGGCCCTTCCCAAGAGACCCAGTACTTC
TRBJ2-3 TRBV7-9 15 many NA CASSLAQGSTDTQYF TGTGCCAGCAGCTTAGCACAGGGAAGCACAGATACGCAGTATTTT
TRBJ2-1 TRBV20-1 15 many NA CSAGDIFSSTNEQFF TGCAGTGCTGGTGACATATTCTCCTCCACCAATGAGCAGTTCTTC
TRBJ2-1 TRBV7-3 13 NA NA CASSLKVASEQFF TGTGCCAGCAGCTTAAAAGTAGCGAGTGAGCAGTTCTTC
TRBJ2-5 TRBV5-8 13 NA NA CASSMDREETQYF TGTGCCAGCAGCATGGACAGAGAAGAGACCCAGTACTTC
TRBJ2-3 TRBV9 13 NA NA CASSVNRADTQYF TGTGCCAGCAGCGTCAACAGGGCAGATACGCAGTATTTT
TRBJ2-5 TRBV10-3 14 few NA CAIRGEGSQETQYF TGTGCCATCAGAGGCGAAGGCAGCCAAGAGACCCAGTACTTC
TRBJ1-2 TRBV14 13 few TRBD1 CASSQQGAYGYTF TGTGCCAGCAGCCAACAGGGGGCCTATGGCTACACCTTC
TRBJ2-1 TRBV7-8 18 many TRBD1 CASSSHHFDRGLYNEQFF TGTGCCAGCAGCTCGCACCACTTCGACAGGGGGCTCTACAATGAGCAGTTCTTC